The next 7 T cell receptor beta chains were all read from a single sample in a study of spatial heterogeneity in lung cancer. Stated time point: blood at routine non-recurrence follow-up after resection. In TCRdb, the 5' RACE reads were re-called with MiXCR into one record per CDR3 protein. The sample contains 40,000 to 50,000 distinct CDR3 sequences, 8% to 11% of which appear only once. The material was PBMCs, obtained at follow-up. The receptor source for this set is a female donor with early-stage non-small cell lung cancer.

This clonotype was seen a handful of times. The J gene is TRBJ2-1, the V gene TRBV5-5, with 12 bases lining up with TRBD1. V shed 4 bases, J shed 8 bases, and the junction held 10 bases outside the gene matches. This CDR3 spans 16 amino acids. The germline CDR1 and CDR2 sequences are SGHKS and YYEKEE (reference sequence). CDR3 region: CASSPAGTGGAYEQFF. CDR3 coding DNA: TGTGCCAGCAGCCCGGCCGGGACAGGGGGCGCCTATGAGCAGTTCTTC.

On this clonotype itself: A junction end diverges from the germline sequence, so it may reflect a read error. This rearrangement joins TRBV20-1 to TRBJ1-5; 7 nucleotides match TRBD1. The CDR3 spans 15 residues. Germline loops: CDR1 DFQATT, CDR2 SNEGSKA (reference sequence). CDR3 sequence reads: CSARRYRGGNQPRHF. In nucleotides, the CDR3 is TGCAGTGCTAGACGATACAGGGGAGGCAATCAGCCCCGGCATTTT.

This clonotype showed up just a few times. The rearrangement uses TRBV19 and TRBJ2-5; D may be TRBD2 (5 bases). This CDR3 is 15 amino acids long. Trimming left V 9 bases short and J 9 bases short, with 26 bases between. Germline-derived CDR1 and CDR2 are LNHDA and SQIVND (reference sequence). CDR3 nucleotide sequence: TGTGCCAGCTCGGCCGGGCGCCTGGGCAAGGAGGCCCAGTACTTC. It specifies CASSAGRLGKEAQYF.

The V call is TRBV5-4, the J call TRBJ1-1; 9 positions match TRBD1. Losses at the gene ends were 4 bases for V and 4 bases for J; bases not matched to a gene: 14. CDR1 and CDR2 from the germline V gene are SGHNT and YYREEE (reference sequence). The CDR3 length is 17 residues. In DNA, the CDR3 is TGTGCCAGCAGCCGTGGACAGGGGTTTTCTATGGGCACTGAAGCTTTCTTT. Protein: CASSRGQGFSMGTEAFF.

This clonotype was detected ten times or more. The chain recombines TRBV7-2 with TRBJ2-1, with D maybe TRBD2 (7 bases). The CDR3 loop spans 18 amino acids. The V gene lost 3 bases and the J gene lost 8 bases, with 26 bases spanning the gap. Per germline, CDR1 SGHTA and CDR2 FQGNSA. CDR3 DNA sequence: TGTGCCAGCAGCTTTAGAGCGGCAAGCCGCGGGGGCACCTATGAGCAGTTCTTC. It codes for CASSFRAASRGGTYEQFF.

There are many counts of this clonotype. V usage is TRBV7-8 and J usage is TRBJ1-6; weak D call: TRBD1 (5 bases). Germline V gives CDR1 SGHVS, CDR2 FQNEAQ. Trimming took off 2 bases at V and 7 bases at J, with 9 bases between the two ends. The CDR3 is made up of 14 amino acids. This chain's CDR3 is CASSLPGNNSPLHF. The CDR3 DNA sequence: TGTGCCAGCAGCTTACCAGGGAACAATTCACCCCTCCACTTT. Variable domain in full (rest from reference TRBV7-8 and TRBJ1-6): GAGVSQSPRYKVAKRGQDVALRCDPISGHVSLFWYQQALGQGPEFLTYFQNEAQLDKSGLPSDRFFAERPEGSVSTLKIQRTQQEDSAVYLCASSLPGNNSPLHFGNGTRLTVT.

The chain couples TRBV20-1 to TRBJ2-3, with D possibly being TRBD1 (6 bases). The germline V gene encodes CDR1 DFQATT and CDR2 SNEGSKA (reference sequence). The CDR3 sequence is 15 residues long. The V gene lost 6 bases and the J gene lost 2 bases, with 18 bases spanning the gap. CDR3 in amino acids: CSAARTVHDTDTQYF. The CDR3, as DNA: TGCAGTGCAGCCCGGACAGTTCACGACACAGATACGCAGTATTTT.